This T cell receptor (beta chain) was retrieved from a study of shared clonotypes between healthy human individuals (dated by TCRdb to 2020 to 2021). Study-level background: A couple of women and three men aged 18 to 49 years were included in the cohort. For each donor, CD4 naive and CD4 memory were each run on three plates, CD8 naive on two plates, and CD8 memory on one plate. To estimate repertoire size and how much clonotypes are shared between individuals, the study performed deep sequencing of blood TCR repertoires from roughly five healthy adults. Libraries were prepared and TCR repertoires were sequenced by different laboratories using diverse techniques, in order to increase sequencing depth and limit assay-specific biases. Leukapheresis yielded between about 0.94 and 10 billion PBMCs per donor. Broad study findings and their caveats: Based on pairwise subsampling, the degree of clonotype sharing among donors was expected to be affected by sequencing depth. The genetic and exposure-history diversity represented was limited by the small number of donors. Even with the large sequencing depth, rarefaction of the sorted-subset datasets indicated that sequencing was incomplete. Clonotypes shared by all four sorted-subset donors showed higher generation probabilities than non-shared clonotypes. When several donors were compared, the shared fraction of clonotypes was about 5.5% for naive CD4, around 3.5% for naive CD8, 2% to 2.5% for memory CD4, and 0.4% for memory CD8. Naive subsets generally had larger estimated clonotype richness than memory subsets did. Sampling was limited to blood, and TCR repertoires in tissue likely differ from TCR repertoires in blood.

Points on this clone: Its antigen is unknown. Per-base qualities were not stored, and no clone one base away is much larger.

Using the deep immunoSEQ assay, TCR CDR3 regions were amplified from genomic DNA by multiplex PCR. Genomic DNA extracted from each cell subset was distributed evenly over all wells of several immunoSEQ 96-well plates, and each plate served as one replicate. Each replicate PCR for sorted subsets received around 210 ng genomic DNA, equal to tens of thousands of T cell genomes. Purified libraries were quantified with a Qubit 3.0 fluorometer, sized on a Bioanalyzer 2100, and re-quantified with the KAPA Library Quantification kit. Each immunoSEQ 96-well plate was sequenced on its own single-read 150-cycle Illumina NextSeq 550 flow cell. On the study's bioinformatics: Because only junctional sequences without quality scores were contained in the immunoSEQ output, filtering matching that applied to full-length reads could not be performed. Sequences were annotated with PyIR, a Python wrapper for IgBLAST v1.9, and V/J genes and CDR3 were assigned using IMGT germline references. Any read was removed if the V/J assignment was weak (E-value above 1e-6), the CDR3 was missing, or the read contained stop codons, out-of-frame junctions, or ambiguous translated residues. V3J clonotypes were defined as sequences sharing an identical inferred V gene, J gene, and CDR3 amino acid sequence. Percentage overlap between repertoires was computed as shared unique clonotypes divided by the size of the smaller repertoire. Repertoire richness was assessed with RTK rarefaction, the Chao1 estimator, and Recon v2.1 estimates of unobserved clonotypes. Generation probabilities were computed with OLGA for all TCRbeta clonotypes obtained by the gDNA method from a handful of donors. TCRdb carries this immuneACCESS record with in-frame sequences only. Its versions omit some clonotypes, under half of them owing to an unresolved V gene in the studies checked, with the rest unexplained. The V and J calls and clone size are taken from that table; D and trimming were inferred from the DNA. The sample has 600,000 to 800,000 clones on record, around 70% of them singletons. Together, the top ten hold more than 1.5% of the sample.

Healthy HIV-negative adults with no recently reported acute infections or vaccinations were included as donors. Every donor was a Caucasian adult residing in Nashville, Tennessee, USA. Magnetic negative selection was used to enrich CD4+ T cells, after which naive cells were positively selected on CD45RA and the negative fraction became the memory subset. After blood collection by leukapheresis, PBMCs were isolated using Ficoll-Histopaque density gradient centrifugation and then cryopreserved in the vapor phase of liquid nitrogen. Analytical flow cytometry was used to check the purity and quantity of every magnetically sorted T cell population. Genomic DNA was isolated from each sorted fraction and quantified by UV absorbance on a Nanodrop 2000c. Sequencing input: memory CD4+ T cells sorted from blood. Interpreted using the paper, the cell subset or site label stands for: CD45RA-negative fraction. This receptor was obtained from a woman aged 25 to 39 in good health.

The CDR3 here reads CASSSNALTTDTQYF. The nucleotide sequence is TGTGCCAGCAGCTCGAACGCCCTTACCACAGATACGCAGTATTTT. The rearranged segments are TRBV7-2 and TRBJ2-3, with an unclear D gene assignment. Taken from cysteine to phenylalanine, the CDR3 has 15 residues. Solely the CDR3 DNA is kept, with 45 bases framed from the first base. V loses 4 bases, J loses 2 bases, and the germline ends lie 13 bases apart. From a lookup of the germline V gene, CDR1 and CDR2 are SGHTA and FQGNSA.